The subject of this entry is one TCR beta chain. Its antigen is still unknown. The entry originates in a study of cytomegalovirus exposure and HLA in healthy donors. Regarding the study as a whole: Listed as cytomegalovirus-associated were 150 to 200 TCR beta chains.

Germline-derived CDR1 and CDR2 are SGHTA and FQGNSA. The CDR3 has 12 residues. Trimming shortened V by 1 base and J by 7 bases, and 8 bases separated the two germline ends. 13 Jbeta primers and 60 Vbeta primers were used for the PCR. Sequenced by immunoSEQ multiplex PCR; TCRdb stores in-frame clones only, minus some. The sample holds about 170,000 clones, about 85% seen once. This TCR was sampled from a man aged 18-30 years in good health and CMV-seropositive. The sample consisted of PBMCs. This chain uses TRBV7-2 with TRBJ2-7; D ambiguous. The CDR3 region is CASSLGFQEQYF. The CDR3 nucleotides read TGTGCCAGCAGCTTAGGTTTTCAGGAGCAGTACTTC.